This T cell receptor (beta chain) was identified in a study of blood T cell repertoires in COVID-19. The CDR3 runs 14 residues. CDR1 and CDR2 from the germline V gene are SEHNR and FQNEAQ (reference sequence). The ends were cut back, 5 bases at V and 8 bases at J, with 13 bases in the middle. Data came from immunoSEQ multiplex PCR; TCRdb stores just in-frame clones and leaves some out. The sample holds under 150,000 clones, 70% to 85% seen once. The specimen was peripheral blood. The rearrangement links TRBV7-9 to TRBJ1-6; no clear D. The clonotype comes from a man between 65 and 85 years old with active or convalescent COVID-19. The CDR3 DNA reads as TGTGCCAGCAGCCCCCGCAGGTCTGATTCACCCCTCCACTTT. Protein product: CASSPRRSDSPLHF.